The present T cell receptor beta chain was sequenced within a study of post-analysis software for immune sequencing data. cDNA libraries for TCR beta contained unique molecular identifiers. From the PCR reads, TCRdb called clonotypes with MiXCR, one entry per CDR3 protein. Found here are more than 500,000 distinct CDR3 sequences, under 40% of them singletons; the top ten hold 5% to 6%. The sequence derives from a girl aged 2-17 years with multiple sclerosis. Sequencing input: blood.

The CDR3 sequence is CASSLDGHWNTEAFF. The CDR3 nucleotides are TGTGCCAGCAGCTTGGATGGTCACTGGAACACTGAAGCTTTCTTT. The V gene is TRBV5-5, the J gene TRBJ1-1; D gene ambiguous. The CDR3 sequence is 15 residues long. Trimming shortened V by 0 bases and J by 1 base, and 10 bases separated the two germline ends. Germline CDR1 is SGHKS and CDR2 is YYEKEE (reference sequence).